The clone carrying this TCR beta chain was observed a few times. MiXCR, run by TCRdb on the 5' RACE reads, gives a single entry per CDR3 protein. This table holds around 98,000 distinct CDR3 sequences, 15% to 20% found once. With 8 bases removed from V and 6 bases from J, the gap between germline ends came to 18 bases. The germline V gene has CDR1 MDHEN and CDR2 SYDVKM. The CDR3 loop spans 14 amino acids. This sample is part of a study of T cells of healthy individuals. The clonotype comes from a human donor in good health. The chain uses TRBV28 and TRBJ2-3, with a weak D call TRBD2 (7 bases). The CDR3 is CASGGAGVTDTQYF. DNA of the CDR3: TGTGCCAGCGGGGGGGCGGGAGTAACGGATACGCAGTATTTT.